Below, 25 T cell receptor beta chains from the same sample are listed, as sequenced in a study of blood T cells in healthy people across ages. The use of a sample-barcoded 5' primer and a J-beta primer mix characterized a second PCR of roughly 7 to 11 cycles. TCRdb redid the calling of the 5' RACE reads with MiXCR, one entry per CDR3 protein. The sample has approximately 800,000 distinct CDR3 sequences, 36% seen once; the top ten hold about an eighth. The sequenced material came from blood. These receptors originate from a man aged 18 to 29 in good health.

The chain uses TRBV12-3 or TRBV12-4 and TRBJ1-1; D unresolved. CDR3 length: 14 amino acids. Trimming stripped 7 bases from V and 4 bases from J, with 16 bases between. The DNA for the CDR3 is TGTGCCAGCATCGATCGACACCGAACCACTGAAGCTTTCTTT. Translation gives CASIDRHRTTEAFF.

The chain employs TRBV4-2 and TRBJ2-3; 10 bases are shared with TRBD1. Trimming cost V 0 bases and J 2 bases; bases outside gene matches: 8. The CDR3 covers 18 residues. Looked up from germline, CDR1 is LGHNA and CDR2 is YNFKEQ. CDR3 coding DNA: TGTGCCAGCAGCCAAGATTCGGGACAGGGGCCCTTCACAGATACGCAGTATTTT. It translates to CASSQDSGQGPFTDTQYF.

V gene TRBV25-1 combines with J gene TRBJ2-3; a weak D match, TRBD1 (6 bases). V lost 0 bases and J lost 2, with 15 bases in between. Germline-derived CDR1 and CDR2 are MGHDK and SYGVNS. The CDR3 is made up of 17 amino acids. The CDR3 here is CASSEYTGTRPTDTQYF. The CDR3 bases are TGTGCCAGCAGTGAATATACCGGGACACGTCCCACAGATACGCAGTATTTT.

The chain employs TRBV12-3 or TRBV12-4 and TRBJ2-1; D possibly uses TRBD1 or TRBD2 (6 bases each). The CDR3 runs 14 residues. Trimming took off 10 bases at V and 8 bases at J, with 21 bases between the two ends. CDR3 amino acids: CATRTSRGRDEQFF. CDR3 sequence (DNA): TGTGCCACCAGAACTAGCAGGGGAAGGGATGAGCAGTTCTTC.

The chain combines TRBV5-1 with TRBJ2-7; D call uncertain. Germline-derived CDR1 and CDR2 are SGHRS and YFSETQ. There are 14 residues in the CDR3. V was trimmed by 0 bases and J by 7 bases, leaving 14 bases between them. This chain's CDR3 is CASSLGSSNNEQYF. DNA of the CDR3: TGCGCCAGCAGCTTGGGGTCATCTAACAATGAGCAGTACTTC.

The gene calls are TRBV10-3 and TRBJ2-1; the D gene is possibly TRBD1 (6 bases). Germline CDR1 ENHRY, CDR2 SYGVKD. The CDR3 has 13 amino acids. The V end was cut by 6 bases, the J end by 5 bases, with 11 bases between. The CDR3 nucleotides are TGTGCCATCAGCGGACAGATAAACAATGAGCAGTTCTTC. Its translation is CAISGQINNEQFF.

Details on this clonotype: The germline gene is not matched at one end of the junction; a read error may be the cause. V usage is TRBV7-2 and J usage is TRBJ2-7; D gene uncertain. The CDR3 has 15 residues. Germline lookup yields CDR1 SGHTA and CDR2 FQGNSA. CDR3 region: CASSLGGAGPYEQYF. The CDR3 DNA reads TGCGCCAGCAGCTTAGGTGGAGCTGGGCCCTACGAGCAGTACTTC.

This rearrangement joins TRBV28 to TRBJ1-2, with D perhaps TRBD1 (6 bases). CDR1 and CDR2 (germline): MDHEN, SYDVKM. This CDR3 has 13 residues. The V end was cut by 4 bases, the J end by 6 bases, with 12 bases between. CDR3 amino acids: CASSYQGSDGYTF. DNA of the CDR3: TGTGCCAGCAGTTATCAGGGGTCGGATGGCTACACCTTC.

In its sample, this clonotype was seen a few times. The rearrangement uses TRBV29-1 and TRBJ2-1; 7 nucleotides align to TRBD2. Trimming removed 3 bases from V and 2 bases from J; junction bases left unmatched: 1. The CDR3 is made up of 13 amino acids. The germline CDR1 and CDR2 sequences are SQVTM and ANQGSEA. The CDR3: CSVEGRAYNEQFF. The CDR3 nucleotides are TGCAGCGTTGAGGGGAGGGCCTACAATGAGCAGTTCTTC.

The chain is built from TRBV6-4 and TRBJ1-2; D perhaps matches TRBD1 (6 bases). Germline V gene data show CDR1 as MRHNA and CDR2 as SNTAGT. The CDR3 extends over 13 amino acids. V lost 4 bases and J lost 6, with 12 bases in between. CDR3 protein: CASSASGADGYTF. CDR3 coding DNA: TGTGCCAGCAGTGCGTCAGGGGCGGATGGCTACACCTTC.

This clonotype was detected a few times. The chain couples TRBV4-1 to TRBJ2-4; TRBD2 might be the D (5 bases). Trimming removed 0 bases from V and 8 bases from J, with 17 bases in between. CDR1 and CDR2 (germline): MGHRA, YSYEKL. The CDR3 has 16 amino acids. Here the CDR3 DNA reads TGCGCCAGCAGCCAAGATTCGGTTGCGGGTGGGGACATTCAGTACTTC. Its translation: CASSQDSVAGGDIQYF.

This clonotype appeared a few times. The chain employs TRBV29-1 and TRBJ2-2; the D call may be TRBD1 or TRBD2 (5 bases each). Germline V gives CDR1 SQVTM, CDR2 ANQGSEA. Trimming took off 4 bases at V and 2 bases at J, with 11 bases between the two ends. The CDR3 sequence is 14 residues long. The DNA of the CDR3 is TGCAGCGTTGGAAGAGGGGCAAACACCGGGGAGCTGTTTTTT. This sequence encodes CSVGRGANTGELFF.

This clonotype was seen a single time. An end of the junction differs from the germline gene, which may be a read error. The V and J genes are TRBV7-3 and TRBJ2-7, with 11 bases that match TRBD1. Germline V CDR1 and CDR2: SGHTA, FQGTGA. The CDR3 extends over 16 amino acids. DNA of the CDR3: TGTGTCAGCAGCCCAAGTAAAGGGACAGGGGGCTACGAGCAGTACTTC. Encoded protein: CVSSPSKGTGGYEQYF.

The chain uses TRBV2 and TRBJ1-4; 8 nucleotides agree with TRBD1. The germline V gene has CDR1 SNHLY and CDR2 FYNNEI. V shed 4 bases, J shed 8 bases, and the junction held 12 bases outside the gene matches. The CDR3 runs 16 residues. The CDR3 DNA sequence: TGTGCCAGCAGTGCGGGTATCGGCAGGGGGCGCGAAAAACTGTTTTTT. Protein product: CASSAGIGRGREKLFF.

The chain is built from TRBV5-1 and TRBJ2-1; 7 bases fit TRBD2. The last part of the DNA fits TRBJ2-7 better; the J call may be wrong. In germline, CDR1 is SGHRS, CDR2 YFSETQ. The CDR3 length is 18 residues. CDR3 amino acids: CASSLAPGRLAPYNEQYF. The CDR3 coding sequence is TGCGCCAGCAGCTTGGCCCCGGGGAGACTAGCCCCCTACAATGAGCAGTACTTC.

The V gene is TRBV20-1, the J gene TRBJ2-4, with a tentative D call TRBD2 (5 bases). The CDR3 spans 14 residues. The V gene's germline CDR1 is DFQATT and CDR2 SNEGSKA (reference sequence). V gave up 6 bases and J gave up 0 bases, with 12 bases separating them. The CDR3 protein is CSAPVGGAKNIQYF. The CDR3 bases are TGCAGTGCCCCAGTAGGAGGAGCCAAAAACATTCAGTACTTC.

This clonotype was detected many times. The CDR3 region is CASGLAGGWDEQFF. The CDR3 nucleotides are TGTGCTAGTGGATTAGCGGGGGGCTGGGATGAGCAGTTCTTC. J is TRBJ2-1 and V is TRBV12-5; 10 positions match TRBD2. CDR3 length equals 14 residues. Looked up from germline, CDR1 is LGHNT and CDR2 is FRNRAP. V was clipped by 6 bases and J by 8 bases; unmatched bases: 7.

V usage is TRBV7-9 and J usage is TRBJ2-7; the D is unclear. The length of the CDR3 is 14 residues. V shed 1 base and J shed 2 bases, with 9 bases lying between them. Germline V gene lookup returns CDR1 SEHNR and CDR2 FQNEAQ (reference sequence). The CDR3: CASSLEYGTYEQYF. As DNA, the CDR3 is TGTGCCAGCAGCTTAGAGTACGGCACCTACGAGCAGTACTTC.

The rearrangement joins TRBV7-2 to TRBJ1-6, with D unresolved. Germline V CDR1 and CDR2: SGHTA, FQGNSA. Deletions cut 3 bases from V and 9 bases from J, with 15 bases between. The CDR3 has 15 amino acids. The CDR3 protein is CASSLRADRGSPLHF. The CDR3 coding sequence is TGTGCCAGCAGCTTGCGGGCGGACCGGGGTTCACCCCTCCACTTT.

This clonotype was observed at least ten times. The chain carries TRBV29-1 and TRBJ2-5, with D unclear. Germline CDR1 and CDR2: SQVTM and ANQGSEA. Trimming shortened V by 6 bases and J by 2 bases, and 19 bases separated the two germline ends. The CDR3 has 15 residues. CDR3 sequence: CSVTLVGRVQETQYF. The CDR3 bases are TGCAGCGTGACCCTTGTTGGACGGGTACAAGAGACCCAGTACTTC.

V is TRBV11-2 and J is TRBJ1-2; D uncertain. CDR3 length: 13 residues. Germline-derived CDR1 and CDR2 are SGHAT and FQNNGV. V dropped 1 base and J dropped 8 bases, with 11 bases sitting between them. The CDR3 bases are TGTGCCAGCAGCTTAGTCCCCAACGCGGGCTACACCTTC. As protein: CASSLVPNAGYTF. Supplemented by reference TRBV11-2 and TRBJ1-2, the full variable domain reads EAGVAQSPRYKIIEKRQSVAFWCNPISGHATLYWYQQILGQGPKLLIQFQNNGVVDDSQLPKDRFSAERLKGVDSTLKIQPAKLEDSAVYLCASSLVPNAGYTFGSGTRLTVV.

This chain links TRBV11-2 with TRBJ1-2; no clear D gene. The V and J ends lost 6 bases and 4 bases respectively, with 21 bases between them. This CDR3 has 16 amino acids. CDR1 and CDR2 from the germline V gene are SGHAT and FQNNGV. The CDR3 protein is CASSSDNGRSFYGYTF. In DNA, the CDR3 is TGTGCCAGCAGTTCAGACAACGGACGGAGTTTCTATGGCTACACCTTC.

This clonotype occurred many times. The chain employs TRBV5-1 and TRBJ1-2; D is unresolved. This CDR3 spans 17 amino acids. Trimming left V 0 bases short and J 0 bases short, with 15 bases between. Germline assignment: CDR1 SGHRS and CDR2 YFSETQ. In DNA form, the CDR3 reads TGCGCCAGCAGCTTGGAAGTCAGGAGCCAATCTAACTATGGCTACACCTTC. The encoded protein is CASSLEVRSQSNYGYTF. Combining the CDR3 with reference TRBV5-1 and TRBJ1-2 gives the whole variable domain KAGVTQTPRYLIKTRGQQVTLSCSPISGHRSVSWYQQTPGQGLQFLFEYFSETQRNKGNFPGRFSGRQFSNSRSEMNVSTLELGDSALYLCASSLEVRSQSNYGYTFGSGTRLTVV.

The genes are TRBV7-9 and TRBJ2-3; D uncertain. The CDR3 has 14 residues. Germline loops: CDR1 SEHNR, CDR2 FQNEAQ (reference sequence). Deletions cut 8 bases from V and 3 bases from J, with 15 bases between. The CDR3 DNA sequence: TGTGCCAGCGGTCGGGCGACGGAAACAGATACGCAGTATTTT. Translating gives CASGRATETDTQYF. The variable domain in full, completed from reference TRBV7-9 and TRBJ2-3, reads DTGVSQNPRHKITKRGQNVTFRCDPISEHNRLYWYRQTLGQGPEFLTYFQNEAQLEKSRLLSDRFSAERPKGSFSTLEIQRTEQGDSAMYLCASGRATETDTQYFGPGTRLTVL.

Only a few counts were recorded for this clonotype. The chain combines TRBV12-3 or TRBV12-4 with TRBJ2-3, with unresolved D. V was trimmed by 2 bases and J by 0 bases, leaving 9 bases between them. The CDR3 totals 15 residues. CDR3 loop: CASSLKSTSTDTQYF. The CDR3 region has the DNA TGTGCCAGCAGTTTAAAGAGTACTAGCACAGATACGCAGTATTTT.